Presented here are 16 T cell receptor beta chains from one specimen sequenced in a study of blood T cells in healthy people across ages. Together with a sample-barcoded 5' primer, a J-beta primer mix was included in a second PCR lasting about 6 to 12 cycles. MiXCR, run by TCRdb on the 5' RACE reads, gives a single entry per CDR3 protein. The repertoire consists of 750,000 to 950,000 distinct CDR3 sequences, with 25% to 30% occurring once and the leading ten covering 10% to 13%. These data were also filed under a second study, of T cells of mothers and their children.

The material sequenced was blood. Receptors were obtained from a woman aged 40-49 years in good health.

V gene TRBV7-3 combines with J gene TRBJ2-1; D may be TRBD1 (5 bases). This CDR3 comprises 15 residues. Germline CDR1 is SGHTA and CDR2 is FQGTGA. The germline V and J ends were trimmed by 0 bases and 7 bases, with 13 bases remaining between them. CDR3 sequence reads: CASSLTGQGTNEQFF. As DNA, the CDR3 is TGTGCCAGCAGCTTAACGGGTCAGGGTACAAATGAGCAGTTCTTC.

This clonotype showed up just a few times. The chain combines TRBV28 with TRBJ2-5; perhaps TRBD2 as D (6 bases). V was shortened by 1 base and J by 5 bases, with 14 bases between the two germline ends. CDR1 and CDR2 (germline): MDHEN, SYDVKM. The CDR3 totals 15 residues. The DNA for the CDR3 is TGTGCCAGCAGTTTATTAGCGCGGGGATTGGAGACCCAGTACTTC. Translated, it gives CASSLLARGLETQYF.

This clonotype showed up many times. The chain uses TRBV3-1 and TRBJ2-1, with 7 bases matching TRBD2. V lost 2 bases, J lost 10 bases, and 14 bases stayed unmatched. CDR3 size: 16 residues. Germline V lookup: CDR1 LGHDT, CDR2 YNNKEL (reference sequence). CDR3 in DNA: TGTGCCAGCAGCCAATGTTTAGTGGCGGGGGAATGCGAGCAGTTCTTC. Its protein is CASSQCLVAGECEQFF.

V and J are TRBV24-1 and TRBJ1-1; D is unresolved. Trimming pared 5 bases from V and 7 bases from J, leaving 10 bases between. Germline-derived CDR1 and CDR2 are KGHDR and SFDVKD. The CDR3 is made up of 12 amino acids. CDR3 sequence reads: CATSGARGEAFF. CDR3 nucleotide sequence: TGTGCCACCAGTGGGGCCCGGGGTGAAGCTTTCTTT.

The V call is TRBV20-1, the J call TRBJ2-3; TRBD1 matches 7 bases. V lost 6 bases to trimming and J lost 6 bases; unmatched junction nucleotides: 9. The CDR3 runs 13 residues. Per germline, CDR1 DFQATT and CDR2 SNEGSKA (reference sequence). The chain's CDR3 is CSARGFGTDTQYF. CDR3 in DNA: TGCAGTGCCAGGGGGTTTGGTACTGATACGCAGTATTTT.

This clonotype came up a few times. The V gene is TRBV10-3, the J gene TRBJ1-2, with D possibly matching TRBD1 (5 bases). CDR3 length: 15 amino acids. Trimming removed 2 bases at V and 0 bases at J, with 10 bases between. The V gene's germline CDR1 is ENHRY and CDR2 SYGVKD. The CDR3 here is CAISERGGTNYGYTF. CDR3 DNA sequence: TGTGCCATCAGTGAGAGGGGCGGCACTAACTATGGCTACACCTTC.

The gene calls are TRBV27 and TRBJ1-2, with D perhaps TRBD1 (6 bases). V was pared by 7 bases and J by 2 bases, with 20 bases between. From germline, CDR1 is MNHEY and CDR2 SMNVEV (reference sequence). This CDR3 region has 16 residues. The CDR3 loop reads CASTHYPDRPNYGYTF. The CDR3 DNA reads TGTGCCAGCACTCATTACCCCGACAGGCCAAACTATGGCTACACCTTC.

This clonotype came up many times. V is TRBV11-2 and J is TRBJ1-2; the D gene is possibly TRBD1 (5 bases). The CDR3 spans 14 residues. The V gene lost 6 bases and the J gene lost 2 bases, with 13 bases spanning the gap. Looked up from germline, CDR1 is SGHAT and CDR2 is FQNNGV. Here the CDR3 reads CASRTQGRNYGYTF. For the CDR3, the DNA is TGTGCCAGCAGAACTCAGGGACGGAACTATGGCTACACCTTC.

This clonotype was detected only a few times. This chain connects TRBV28 to TRBJ1-6, with 8 bases that match TRBD1. Germline loops: CDR1 MDHEN, CDR2 SYDVKM. The CDR3 runs 16 residues. The trim removed 4 bases at V and 9 bases at J, leaving 11 bases unmatched. As DNA, the CDR3 is TGTGCCAGCAGTTCCCCAGGACAGGGTGCTGGTTCACCCCTCCACTTT. Its protein is CASSSPGQGAGSPLHF.

This clonotype has a handful of counts. This chain uses TRBV28 with TRBJ2-7; 9 bases are a match to TRBD1. The CDR3 sequence is 18 residues long. The V gene's germline CDR1 is MDHEN and CDR2 SYDVKM. J was trimmed by 7 bases and V by 8 bases; bases with no gene match: 24. Here the CDR3 DNA reads TGTGCCAGCCTGGGGGGGGGACAGGGTAACCTCCGGCATGTGGAGCAGTACTTC. It encodes CASLGGGQGNLRHVEQYF.

Only a few counts were recorded for this clonotype. The J gene is TRBJ1-1, the V gene TRBV28, with D possibly being TRBD1 (5 bases). Looked up from germline, CDR1 is MDHEN and CDR2 is SYDVKM. The CDR3 totals 15 residues. Trimming left V 3 bases short and J 0 bases short, with 11 bases between. In DNA form, the CDR3 reads TGTGCCAGCAGTTTCCCGACAGCGATGAACACTGAAGCTTTCTTT. Translation gives CASSFPTAMNTEAFF.

This clonotype was observed many times. Written as DNA, the CDR3 is TGTGCCACCAGTGGGGGGGCCGAAGATACGCAGTATTTT. This codes for CATSGGAEDTQYF. The chain employs TRBV24-1 and TRBJ2-3; D possibly uses TRBD1 or TRBD2 (6 bases each). The ends were cut back, 5 bases at V and 5 bases at J, with 10 bases in the middle. The CDR3 has 13 residues. Per germline, CDR1 KGHDR and CDR2 SFDVKD.

This clonotype was picked up many times. The CDR3 DNA reads as TGTGCCAGCAGTTTGGGGACAGGGGGCATGGAGACCCAGTACTTC. Its translation is CASSLGTGGMETQYF. This sequence joins TRBV12-3 or TRBV12-4 and TRBJ2-5; 12 positions agree with TRBD1. CDR3 length equals 15 residues. Losses at the gene ends were 3 bases for V and 5 bases for J; bases not matched to a gene: 4.

This clonotype was recorded a few times. The chain uses TRBV28 and TRBJ1-2; 7 bases are a match to TRBD1. Germline V gene lookup returns CDR1 MDHEN and CDR2 SYDVKM. Trimming at V came to 6 bases and at J to 6 bases, leaving 16 bases not matched to a gene. This CDR3 is built from 16 residues. The CDR3 sequence is CASSLPQRQGVDGYTF. In nucleotides, the CDR3 is TGTGCCAGCAGCCTCCCACAACGACAGGGCGTTGATGGCTACACCTTC.

At least ten counts were recorded for this clonotype. In DNA, the CDR3 is TGCAGTGCTAGAGATTGGGGGGGAGAGACCCAGTACTTC. Its translation: CSARDWGGETQYF. The V gene is TRBV20-1, the J gene TRBJ2-5, with 7 bases identical to TRBD2. V shed 0 bases and J 4 bases; nucleotides not matched to a gene: 2. Germline lookup yields CDR1 DFQATT and CDR2 SNEGSKA (reference sequence). This CDR3 spans 13 amino acids.

The V gene is TRBV12-3 or TRBV12-4, the J gene TRBJ2-1; the match to TRBD2 covers 10 bases. The J call may be incorrect, as the DNA end agrees better with TRBJ2-7. The CDR3 covers 15 residues. CDR3 residues: CASRPSGGSYNEQYF. The DNA of the CDR3 is TGTGCCAGCAGGCCTAGCGGGGGCTCCTACAATGAGCAGTACTTC.